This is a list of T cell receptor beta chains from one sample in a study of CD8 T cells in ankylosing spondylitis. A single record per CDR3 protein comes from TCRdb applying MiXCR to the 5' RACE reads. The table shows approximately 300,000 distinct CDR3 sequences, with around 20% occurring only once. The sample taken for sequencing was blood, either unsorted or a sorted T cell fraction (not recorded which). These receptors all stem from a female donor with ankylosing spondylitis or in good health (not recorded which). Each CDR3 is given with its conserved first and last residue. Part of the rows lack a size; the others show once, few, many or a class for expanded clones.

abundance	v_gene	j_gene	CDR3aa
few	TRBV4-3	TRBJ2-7	CASSQGQGARYEQYF
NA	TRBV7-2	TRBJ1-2	CASSYRVSGDYGYTF
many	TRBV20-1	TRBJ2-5	CSARPRTSPETQYF
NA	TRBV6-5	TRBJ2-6	CASSYSRMPGANVLTF
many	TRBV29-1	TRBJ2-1	CSAREGYNEQFF
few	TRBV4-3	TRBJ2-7	CASSLLVRGRAYEQYF
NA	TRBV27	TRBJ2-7	CASSLDGRAGAEQYF
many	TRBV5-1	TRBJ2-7	CASSPTSGIHEQYF
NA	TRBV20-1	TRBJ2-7	CSAPDRVKDEQYF
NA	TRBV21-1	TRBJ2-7	CASSKESGGKGEQYF
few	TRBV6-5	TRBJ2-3	CASSYSDTQYF
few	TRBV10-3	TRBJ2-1	CAISSTASRTYNEQFF
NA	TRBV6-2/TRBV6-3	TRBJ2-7	CASGEYHEQYF
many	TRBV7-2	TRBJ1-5	CASSPRTGMGNQPQHF
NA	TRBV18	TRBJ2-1	CASSPELAHNEQFF
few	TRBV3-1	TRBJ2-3	CASSHQLAPTDTQYF
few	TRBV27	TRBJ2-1	CASSYGTPGTRSYNEQFF
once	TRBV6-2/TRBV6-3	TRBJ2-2	CASKPSGNTGELFF
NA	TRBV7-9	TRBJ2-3	CASSTLAGGDTQYF
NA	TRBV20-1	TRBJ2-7	CSARRSTSGSSYEQYF
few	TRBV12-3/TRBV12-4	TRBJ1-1	CASARGRENTEAFF
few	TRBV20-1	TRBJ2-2	CSAPVYRGRAGELFF
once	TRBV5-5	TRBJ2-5	CASSLVGRVGETQYF